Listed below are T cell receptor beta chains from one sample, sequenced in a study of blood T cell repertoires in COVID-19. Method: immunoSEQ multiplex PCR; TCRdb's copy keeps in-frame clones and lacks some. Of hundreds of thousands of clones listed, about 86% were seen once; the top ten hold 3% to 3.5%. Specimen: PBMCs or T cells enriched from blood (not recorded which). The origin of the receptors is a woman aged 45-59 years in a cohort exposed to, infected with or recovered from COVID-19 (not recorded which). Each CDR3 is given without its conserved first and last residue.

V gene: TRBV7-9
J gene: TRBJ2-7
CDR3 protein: ASSFRGSRSYEQY

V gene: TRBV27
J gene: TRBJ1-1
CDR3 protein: ASSLYLVRGEDTEAF

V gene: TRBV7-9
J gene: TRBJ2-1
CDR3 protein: ASSFMEGNEQF

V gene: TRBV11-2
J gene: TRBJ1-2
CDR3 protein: ASSLLADYGYT

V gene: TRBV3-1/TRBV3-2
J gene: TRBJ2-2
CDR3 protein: ASGTSGNTGELF

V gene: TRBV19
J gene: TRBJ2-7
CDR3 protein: ASSAGGSYEQY

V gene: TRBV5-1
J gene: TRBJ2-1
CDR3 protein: ASSTGGSYNEQF

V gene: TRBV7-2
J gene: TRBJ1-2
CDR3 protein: ASSLTGTYGYT

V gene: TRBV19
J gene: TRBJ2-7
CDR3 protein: ASSTQGSLNSYEQY

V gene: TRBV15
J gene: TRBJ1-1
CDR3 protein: ATMGRMNTEAF

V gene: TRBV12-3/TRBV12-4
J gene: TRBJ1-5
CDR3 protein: ASSYRPPEPQH

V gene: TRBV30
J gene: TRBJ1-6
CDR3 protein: AWSVPGTGGNSPLH

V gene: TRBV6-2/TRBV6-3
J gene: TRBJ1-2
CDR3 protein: ASSVQSHGYT

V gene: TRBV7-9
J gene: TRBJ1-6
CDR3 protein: ASSLGDNNSPLH

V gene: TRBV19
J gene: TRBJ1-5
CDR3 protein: ASSIAAGTPTDQPQH

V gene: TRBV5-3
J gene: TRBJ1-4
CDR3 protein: ARSMGRDRVSTNEKLF

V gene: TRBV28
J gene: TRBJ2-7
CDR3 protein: ASSQAWGRLSEQY

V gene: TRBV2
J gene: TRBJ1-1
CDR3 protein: ASSPIWGGGTEAF

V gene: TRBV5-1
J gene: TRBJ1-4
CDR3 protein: ASSSGGYPNEKLF

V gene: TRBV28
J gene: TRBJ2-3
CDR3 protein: ASSFHERKAQY

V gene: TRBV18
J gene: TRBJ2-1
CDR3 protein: ASSPLFSAARSYNEQF

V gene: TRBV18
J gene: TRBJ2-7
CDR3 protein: ASTPNEVADEQY

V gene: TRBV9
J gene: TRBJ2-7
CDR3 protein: ASSRWTAGEQY

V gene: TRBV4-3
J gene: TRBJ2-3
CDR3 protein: ASSQDIAVISTDTQY

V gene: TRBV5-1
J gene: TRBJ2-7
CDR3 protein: ASSLAGDSTVTYEQY

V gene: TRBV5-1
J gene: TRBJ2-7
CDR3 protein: ASSLAGGIHEQY

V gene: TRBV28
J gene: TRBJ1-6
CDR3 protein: ASSGTGDSPLH

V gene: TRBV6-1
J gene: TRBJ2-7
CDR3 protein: ASSEVGAGQY

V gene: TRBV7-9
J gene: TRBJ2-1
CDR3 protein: ASSLPGLAVHNEQF

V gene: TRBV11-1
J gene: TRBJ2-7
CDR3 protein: ASSLGPGREEQY

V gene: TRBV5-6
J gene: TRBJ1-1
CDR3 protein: ASSLTGKGAF

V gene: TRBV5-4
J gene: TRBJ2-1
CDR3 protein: ASRRGQGAGRYNEQF

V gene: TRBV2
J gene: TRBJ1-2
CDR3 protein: ASSETGRIPYGYT

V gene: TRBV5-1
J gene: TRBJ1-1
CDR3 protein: ASSGTGGTEAF

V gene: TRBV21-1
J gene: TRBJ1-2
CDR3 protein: ASSKDQVFYGYT

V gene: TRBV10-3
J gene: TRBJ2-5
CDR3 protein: AISGDPRDIHQETQY

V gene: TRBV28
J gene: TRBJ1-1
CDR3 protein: ASSPPPTDEAF

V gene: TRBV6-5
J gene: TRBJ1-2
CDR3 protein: ASSSEQGAWGYT

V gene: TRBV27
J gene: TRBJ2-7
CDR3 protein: ASSSDRGRSSSYEQY

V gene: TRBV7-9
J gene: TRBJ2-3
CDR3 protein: ASSLEPGTSTSTDTQY

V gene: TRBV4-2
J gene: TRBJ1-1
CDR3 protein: ASGRTWGLVEAF

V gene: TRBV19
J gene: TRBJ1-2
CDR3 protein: ASTKRGLNYGYT

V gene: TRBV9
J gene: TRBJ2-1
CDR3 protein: ASSVQDRAYNEQF

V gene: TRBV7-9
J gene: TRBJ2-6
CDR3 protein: ASSSTGGPALT

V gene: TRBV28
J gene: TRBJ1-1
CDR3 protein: ASSLAPGTYMNTEAF

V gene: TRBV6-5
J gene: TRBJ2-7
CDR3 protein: AGRGSRSYEQY

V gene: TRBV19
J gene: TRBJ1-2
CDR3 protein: ASSTVQSYGYT

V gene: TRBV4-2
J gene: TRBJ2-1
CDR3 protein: ASTPSLVFRAYNEQF

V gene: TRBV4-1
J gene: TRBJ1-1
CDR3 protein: ASSQEPASGRTEAF

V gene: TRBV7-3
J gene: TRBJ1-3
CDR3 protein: ASSLGGNSGNTIY

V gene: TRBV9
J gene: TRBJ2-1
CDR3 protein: ASSTQTGAYNEQF

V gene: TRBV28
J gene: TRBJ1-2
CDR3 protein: ASSSPGQGYGYT

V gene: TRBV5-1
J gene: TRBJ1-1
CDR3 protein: ASSTGANTEAF

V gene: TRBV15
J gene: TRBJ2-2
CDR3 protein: ATSRGESGGHGELF

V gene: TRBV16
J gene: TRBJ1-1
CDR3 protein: ASSQRQGGTEAF

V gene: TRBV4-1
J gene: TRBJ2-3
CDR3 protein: ASSQHGTGSDTQY

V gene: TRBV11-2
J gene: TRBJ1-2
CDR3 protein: ASSFAGGYGYT